This passage covers 6 T cell receptor beta chains from one sample sequenced in a study of blood T cells in healthy people across ages. PCR was performed a second time for about 7 to 12 cycles using a sample-barcoded 5' primer and a J-beta primer mix. TCRdb recomputed calls from the 5' RACE reads with MiXCR, one row per CDR3 protein. The table has about 780,000 distinct CDR3 sequences, about 46% seen once. The sample was blood. The source is an older man in good health.

This sequence joins TRBV30 and TRBJ2-1, with D uncertain. Trimming pared 4 bases from V and 6 bases from J, leaving 16 bases between. CDR1 and CDR2 from the germline V gene are GTSNPN and SVGIG (reference sequence). This CDR3 comprises 14 residues. The CDR3 nucleotides read TGTGCCTGGACCCGAACGAACCGATGCAATGAGCAGTTCTTC. Translated: CAWTRTNRCNEQFF.

The chain has TRBV10-3 and TRBJ2-1, with 12 bases lining up with TRBD2. Trimming removed 4 bases from V and 3 bases from J; junction bases left unmatched: 1. Germline V lookup: CDR1 ENHRY, CDR2 SYGVKD. This CDR3 spans 15 amino acids. CDR3 sequence: CAISGLAGDYNEQFF. CDR3 nucleotide sequence: TGTGCCATCAGTGGACTAGCGGGAGACTACAATGAGCAGTTCTTC.

This clonotype was seen a single time. The chain recombines TRBV5-1 with TRBJ1-6, with D unclear. Trimming pared 0 bases from V and 6 bases from J, leaving 7 bases between. The CDR3 contains 14 residues. Per germline, CDR1 SGHRS and CDR2 YFSETQ. The CDR3 loop is CASSLDSLNSPLHF. CDR3 sequence (DNA): TGCGCCAGCAGCTTGGACAGCCTTAATTCACCCCTCCACTTT.

The J gene is TRBJ1-4, the V gene TRBV9, with D uncertain. CDR1 is SGDLS, CDR2 YYNGEE, per germline. The CDR3 runs 11 residues. With 7 bases removed from V and 5 bases from J, the gap between germline ends came to 6 bases. The CDR3 is CASGQNEKLFF. The CDR3 nucleotides read TGTGCCAGCGGCCAGAATGAAAAACTGTTTTTT.

This clonotype was seen only once. V and J are TRBV27 and TRBJ2-1; TRBD2 matches at 9 bases. V shed 8 bases, J shed 10 bases, and the junction held 12 bases outside the gene matches. CDR1 MNHEY and CDR2 SMNVEV come from the germline V gene (reference sequence). The CDR3 is 14 amino acids. The CDR3 is CASGLAGRAYEQFF. In nucleotides, the CDR3 is TGTGCCAGCGGTCTAGCGGGAAGGGCCTACGAGCAGTTCTTC.

This chain connects TRBV29-1 to TRBJ2-3; tentative D call: TRBD1 (5 bases). There are 12 residues in the CDR3. V was clipped by 7 bases and J by 1 base, with 9 bases between them. Per the germline V gene, CDR1 is SQVTM and CDR2 is ANQGSEA. The DNA of the CDR3 is TGCAGCGCGGAGACAGGCACAGATACGCAGTATTTT. Protein sequence: CSAETGTDTQYF.